These T cell receptor beta chains were read from a single sample in a study of CD8+CD57+ T cells in acquired aplastic anemia. TCRdb recomputed calls from the reads with MiXCR, one row per CDR3 protein. The table shows about half a million distinct CDR3 sequences, with around 30% occurring only once. The sequenced sample consisted of sorted CD4+, CD8+, or CD8+CD57+ T cells (not recorded which) from PBMCs. These receptors all stem from a human donor with aplastic anemia. Each CDR3 is given with its conserved first and last residue. D genes are given only for firm matches. Part of the rows lack a size; the others show once, few, many or a class for expanded clones.

>many|TRBV2|TRBJ2-3|-
CASFRDFTQYF
TGTGCCAGTTTCCGGGACTTTACGCAGTATTTT
>many|TRBV7-9|TRBJ2-7|-
CASSLAGSSEQYF
TGTGCCAGCAGCTTAGCTGGATCTAGCGAGCAGTACTTC
>-|TRBV19|TRBJ1-3|TRBD1
CASNGRLSGTGNGNTIYF
TGTGCCAGTAACGGAAGGCTTTCCGGGACAGGGAATGGTAACACCATATATTTT
>many|TRBV10-3|TRBJ2-7|-
CAISADIMAYEQYF
TGTGCCATCAGTGCGGACATCATGGCCTACGAGCAGTACTTC
>-|TRBV14|TRBJ2-1|TRBD2
CASSRTSLREQFF
TGTGCCAGCAGCCGGACTAGTTTACGGGAGCAGTTCTTC
>few|TRBV6-5|TRBJ1-5|TRBD1
CASSYLSQGNQPQHF
TGTGCCAGCAGTTACCTCTCACAGGGGAATCAGCCCCAGCATTTT
>-|TRBV29-1|TRBJ2-7|-
CSVEVGIYEQYF
TGCAGCGTTGAGGTGGGGATCTACGAGCAGTACTTC
>-|TRBV6-1|TRBJ2-1|-
CASSESGSLPRNEQFF
TGTGCCAGCAGTGAATCCGGGTCCCTTCCCCGTAATGAGCAGTTCTTC
>-|TRBV4-1|TRBJ2-4|-
CASSPRSEEGLAKNIQYF
TGCGCCAGCAGCCCCCGAAGTGAGGAGGGACTAGCCAAAAACATTCAGTACTTC
>-|TRBV19|TRBJ1-1|-
CASSINGLPNTEAFF
TGTGCCAGTAGTATAAACGGGTTACCGAACACTGAAGCTTTCTTT
>few|TRBV11-1|TRBJ1-2|TRBD1
CASSFPSAGGRNYGYTF
TGTGCCAGCAGCTTCCCCTCGGCAGGGGGGCGGAACTATGGCTACACCTTC
>many|TRBV19|TRBJ2-7|-
CASSPRSGLLEQYF
TGTGCCAGTAGTCCCCGTTCAGGCCTACTAGAGCAGTACTTC
>many|TRBV24-1|TRBJ2-1|-
CATSDPLQGVQFF
TGTGCCACCAGTGATCCCCTTCAGGGAGTTCAGTTCTTC
>few|TRBV15|TRBJ2-7|-
CATSRDLRGGEQYF
TGTGCCACCAGCAGAGATTTAAGGGGTGGCGAGCAGTACTTC
>-|TRBV24-1|TRBJ2-7|TRBD1
CATSESTGGADEQYF
TGTGCCACCAGTGAATCGACAGGGGGCGCAGACGAGCAGTACTTC
>few|TRBV6-5|TRBJ1-2|-
CASSYESYGYTF
TGTGCCAGCAGTTACGAATCCTATGGCTACACCTTC
>many|TRBV15|TRBJ1-3|-
CATSIDRFDGNTIYF
TGTGCCACCAGCATTGACAGGTTTGACGGAAACACCATATATTTT
>few|TRBV7-6|TRBJ2-3|TRBD2
CASSSPLAGTDTQYF
TGTGCCAGCAGCTCCCCACTAGCGGGCACAGATACGCAGTATTTT
>few|TRBV7-9|TRBJ2-5|TRBD1
CASSLGTGVEETQYF
TGTGCCAGCAGCTTAGGAACAGGGGTCGAGGAGACCCAGTACTTC
>-|TRBV5-5|TRBJ1-2|TRBD1
CASSWAGGLGGYTF
TGTGCCAGCAGTTGGGCAGGGGGTTTAGGTGGCTACACCTTC
>many|TRBV7-3|TRBJ2-7|-
CASSLEEDYEQYF
TGTGCCAGCAGCTTAGAAGAGGATTACGAGCAGTACTTC
>many|TRBV7-9|TRBJ1-4|-
CASSFGRSHEKLFF
TGTGCCAGCAGCTTCGGCAGGAGCCATGAAAAACTGTTTTTT
>once|TRBV10-1|TRBJ1-3|TRBD1
CARYGQGGYTIYF
TGCGCCAGATATGGACAGGGCGGATACACCATATATTTT
>-|TRBV20-1|TRBJ2-2|TRBD2
CSARSGLAANTGELFF
TGCAGTGCTAGATCAGGGCTAGCGGCGAACACCGGGGAGCTGTTTTTT
>-|TRBV11-2|TRBJ2-1|TRBD2
CASSPRLRGGAYNEQFF
TGTGCCAGCAGCCCTAGACTCCGGGGGGGCGCCTACAATGAGCAGTTCTTC
>few|TRBV6-5|TRBJ1-1|-
CASSYEVTEAFF
TGTGCCAGCAGTTACGAAGTAACTGAAGCTTTCTTT
>few|TRBV5-5|TRBJ2-3|-
CASSRQYF
TGTGCCAGCAGCCGGCAGTATTTT
>many|TRBV7-2|TRBJ1-2|-
CASSLEGLYGYTF
TGTGCCAGCAGCTTAGAGGGTCTCTATGGCTACACCTTC
>few|TRBV30|TRBJ1-5|-
CAWRDGGQNQPQHF
TGTGCCTGGAGGGACGGAGGACAAAATCAGCCCCAGCATTTT
>-|TRBV20-1|TRBJ2-5|-
CSARRTAETQYF
TGCAGTGCTAGGAGGACAGCGGAGACCCAGTACTTC
>-|TRBV20-1|TRBJ1-1|-
CSASTEADGEAFF
TGCAGTGCTAGCACCGAGGCCGACGGTGAAGCTTTCTTT
>many|TRBV2|TRBJ2-7|TRBD1
CASSVLGQGYEQYF
TGTGCCAGCAGTGTTTTGGGACAGGGCTACGAGCAGTACTTC
>many|TRBV7-2|TRBJ1-2|TRBD1
CASWDSDLNYGYTF
TGTGCCAGCTGGGACAGTGACCTTAACTATGGCTACACCTTC
>many|TRBV7-2|TRBJ1-2|-
CASSLCANYGYTF
TGTGCCAGCAGCTTATGTGCTAACTATGGCTACACCTTC
>many|TRBV19|TRBJ1-1|-
CASNSGDAEAFF
TGTGCCAGTAATTCGGGGGACGCTGAAGCTTTCTTT
>-|TRBV20-1|TRBJ1-2|-
CSARDARGHGYTF
TGCAGTGCTAGAGACGCCCGGGGCCATGGCTACACCTTC
>many|TRBV6-1|TRBJ2-7|-
CASDLAYEQYF
TGTGCCAGCGACTTAGCCTACGAGCAGTACTTC
>medium-sized|TRBV7-9|TRBJ1-2|-
CASSPLLTGNYGYTF
TGTGCCAGCAGCCCCCTCCTCACAGGGAACTATGGCTACACCTTC
>few|TRBV2|TRBJ2-7|TRBD1
CASSLGTGVAYEQYF
TGTGCCAGCAGTTTAGGGACAGGGGTTGCCTACGAGCAGTACTTC
>-|TRBV19|TRBJ2-3|TRBD2
CARTLSGGTDTQYF
TGTGCCAGAACCCTCAGCGGGGGGACAGATACGCAGTATTTT
>many|TRBV10-1|TRBJ1-5|-
CAPRRGRGQPQHF
TGCGCCCCAAGGAGGGGAAGAGGTCAGCCCCAGCATTTT
>-|TRBV20-1|TRBJ2-1|-
CSARSAVYNEQFF
TGCAGTGCTAGGAGTGCGGTTTACAATGAGCAGTTCTTC
>many|TRBV24-1|TRBJ1-5|-
CATPGGQPQHF
TGTGCCACCCCCGGGGGTCAGCCCCAGCATTTT
>once|TRBV20-1|TRBJ1-6|TRBD1
CSARTGLALNSPLHF
TGCAGTGCCCGGACAGGTTTGGCGTTGAATTCACCCCTCCACTTT
>-|TRBV9|TRBJ1-1|-
CASSGGSTAIATEAFF
TGTGCCAGCAGCGGAGGCTCGACAGCTATTGCCACTGAAGCTTTCTTT
>-|TRBV3-1|TRBJ1-3|-
CASSNPLPRGNTIYF
TGTGCCAGCAGCAACCCGCTACCCCGAGGCAACACCATATATTTT